This TCR beta chain was retrieved from a study of control samples from healthy donors and cancer patients. The table came from immunoSEQ multiplex PCR; TCRdb's copy has only in-frame clones and leaves some out. The data hold 100,000 to 150,000 clones, with roughly 87% observed a single time. This clonotype originated in a man aged 18 to 29 in good health. The sample consisted of blood.

This chain's CDR3 is CASSLGLFGETQYF. The CDR3 nucleotides read TGTGCCAGCAGCCTGGGACTTTTTGGGGAGACCCAGTACTTC. The chain joins TRBV7-9 to TRBJ2-5; weak D call: TRBD2 (6 bases). The CDR3 is 14 amino acids. The V and J ends lost 5 bases and 5 bases respectively, with 15 bases between them. CDR1 is SEHNR and CDR2 is FQNEAQ in the germline V gene (reference sequence).